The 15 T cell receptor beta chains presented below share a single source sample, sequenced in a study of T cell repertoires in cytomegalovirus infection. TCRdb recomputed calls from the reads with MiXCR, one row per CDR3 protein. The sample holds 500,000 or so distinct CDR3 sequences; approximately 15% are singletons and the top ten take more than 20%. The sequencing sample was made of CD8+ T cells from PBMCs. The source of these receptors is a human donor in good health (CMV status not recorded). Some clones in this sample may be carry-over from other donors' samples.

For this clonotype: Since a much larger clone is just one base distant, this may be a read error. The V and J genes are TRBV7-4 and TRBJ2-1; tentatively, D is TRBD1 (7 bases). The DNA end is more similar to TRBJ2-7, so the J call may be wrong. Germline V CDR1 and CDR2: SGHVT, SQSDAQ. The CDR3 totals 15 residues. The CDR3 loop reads CASSLSRDSNNEQYF. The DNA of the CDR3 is TGTGCCAGCAGCTTATCGCGGGACAGTAACAATGAGCAGTACTTC.

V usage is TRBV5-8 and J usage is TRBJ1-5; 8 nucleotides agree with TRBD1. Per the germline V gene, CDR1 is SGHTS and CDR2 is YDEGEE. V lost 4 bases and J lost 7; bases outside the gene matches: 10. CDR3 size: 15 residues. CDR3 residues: CASSPGLGQGQPQHF. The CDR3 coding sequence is TGTGCCAGCAGCCCTGGCCTTGGACAGGGACAGCCCCAGCATTTT.

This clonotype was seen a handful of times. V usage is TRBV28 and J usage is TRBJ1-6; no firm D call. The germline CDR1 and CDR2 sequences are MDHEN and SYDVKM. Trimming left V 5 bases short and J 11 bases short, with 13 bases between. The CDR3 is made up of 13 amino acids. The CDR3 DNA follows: TGTGCCAGCAGTCCCGGGGTTGGAACACCCCTCCACTTT. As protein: CASSPGVGTPLHF.

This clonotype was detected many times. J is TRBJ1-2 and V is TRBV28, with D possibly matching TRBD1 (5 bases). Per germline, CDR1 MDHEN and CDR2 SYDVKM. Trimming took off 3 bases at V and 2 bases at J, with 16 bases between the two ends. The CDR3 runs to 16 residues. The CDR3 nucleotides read TGTGCCAGCAGTTTCGACAGTGAGGGTCAAAACTATGGCTACACCTTC. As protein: CASSFDSEGQNYGYTF.

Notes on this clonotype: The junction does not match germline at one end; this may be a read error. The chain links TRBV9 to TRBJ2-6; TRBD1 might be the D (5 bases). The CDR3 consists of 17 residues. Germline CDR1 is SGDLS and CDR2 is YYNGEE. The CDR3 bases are TGTACCAGCAGCGTAGGGGAACGGTTCTCTGGGGCCAACGTCCTGACTTTC. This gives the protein CTSSVGERFSGANVLTF.

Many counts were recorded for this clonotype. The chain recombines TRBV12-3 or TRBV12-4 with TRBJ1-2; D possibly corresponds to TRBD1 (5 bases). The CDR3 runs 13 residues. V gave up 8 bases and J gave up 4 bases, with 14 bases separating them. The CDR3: CASGTYASYGYTF. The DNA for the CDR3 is TGTGCCAGCGGGACGTACGCCTCCTATGGCTACACCTTC.

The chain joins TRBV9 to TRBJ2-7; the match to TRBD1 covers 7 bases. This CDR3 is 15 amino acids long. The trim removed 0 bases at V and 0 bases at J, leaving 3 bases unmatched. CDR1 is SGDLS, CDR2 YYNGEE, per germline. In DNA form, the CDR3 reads TGTGCCAGCAGCGTAGCGACAGGGAGCTCCTACGAGCAGTACTTC. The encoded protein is CASSVATGSSYEQYF.

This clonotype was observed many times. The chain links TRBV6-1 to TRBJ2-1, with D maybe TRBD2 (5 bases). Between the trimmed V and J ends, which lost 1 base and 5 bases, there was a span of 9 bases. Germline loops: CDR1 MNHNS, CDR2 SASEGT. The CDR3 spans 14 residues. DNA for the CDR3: TGTGCCAGCAGTGAAGGGACTGGAGACAATGAGCAGTTCTTC. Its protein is CASSEGTGDNEQFF.

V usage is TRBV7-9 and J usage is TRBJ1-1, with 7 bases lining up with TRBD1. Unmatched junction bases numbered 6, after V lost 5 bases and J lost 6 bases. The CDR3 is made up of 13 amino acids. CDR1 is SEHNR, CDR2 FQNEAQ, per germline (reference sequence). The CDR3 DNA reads TGTGCCAGCAGCCCACAGGGGACGGCTGAAGCTTTCTTT. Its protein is CASSPQGTAEAFF.

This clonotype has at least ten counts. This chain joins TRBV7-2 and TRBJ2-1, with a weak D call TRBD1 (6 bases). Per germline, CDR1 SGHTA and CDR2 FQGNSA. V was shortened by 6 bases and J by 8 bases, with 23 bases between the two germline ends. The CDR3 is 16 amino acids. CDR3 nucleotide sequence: TGTGCCAGCAGTCTAGGGGGTGGACGGGCGAGGGATGAGCAGTTCTTC. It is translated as CASSLGGGRARDEQFF.

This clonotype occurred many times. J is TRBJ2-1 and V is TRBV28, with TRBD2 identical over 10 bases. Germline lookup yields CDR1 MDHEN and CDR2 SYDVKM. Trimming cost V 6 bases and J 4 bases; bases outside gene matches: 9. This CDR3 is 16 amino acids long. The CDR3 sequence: CASSPLAGGFYNEQFF. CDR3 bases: TGTGCCAGCAGCCCTTTAGCGGGAGGTTTTTACAATGAGCAGTTCTTC. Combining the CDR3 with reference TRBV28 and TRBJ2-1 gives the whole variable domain DVKVTQSSRYLVKRTGEKVFLECVQDMDHENMFWYRQDPGLGLRLIYFSYDVKMKEKGDIPEGYSVSREKKERFSLILESASTNQTSMYLCASSPLAGGFYNEQFFGPGTRLTVL.

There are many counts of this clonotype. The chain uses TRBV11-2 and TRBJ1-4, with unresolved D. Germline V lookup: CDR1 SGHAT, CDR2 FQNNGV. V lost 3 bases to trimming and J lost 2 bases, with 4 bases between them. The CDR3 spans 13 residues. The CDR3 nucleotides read TGTGCCAGCAGCTTGAGGACTAATGAAAAACTGTTTTTT. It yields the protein CASSLRTNEKLFF. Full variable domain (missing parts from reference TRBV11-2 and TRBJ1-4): EAGVAQSPRYKIIEKRQSVAFWCNPISGHATLYWYQQILGQGPKLLIQFQNNGVVDDSQLPKDRFSAERLKGVDSTLKIQPAKLEDSAVYLCASSLRTNEKLFFGSGTQLSVL.

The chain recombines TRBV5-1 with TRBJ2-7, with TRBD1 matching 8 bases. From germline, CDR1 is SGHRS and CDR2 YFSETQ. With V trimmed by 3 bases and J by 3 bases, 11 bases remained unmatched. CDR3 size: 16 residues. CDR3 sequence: CASSSPADRGYYEQYF. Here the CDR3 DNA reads TGCGCCAGCAGCTCACCTGCCGACAGGGGATACTACGAGCAGTACTTC.

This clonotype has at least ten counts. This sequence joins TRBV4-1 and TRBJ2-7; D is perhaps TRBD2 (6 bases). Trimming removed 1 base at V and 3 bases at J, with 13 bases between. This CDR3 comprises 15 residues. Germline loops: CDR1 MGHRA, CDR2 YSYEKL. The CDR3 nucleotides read TGCGCCAGCAGCCAAGTCTCTATGGGGGGCTACGAGCAGTACTTC. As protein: CASSQVSMGGYEQYF.

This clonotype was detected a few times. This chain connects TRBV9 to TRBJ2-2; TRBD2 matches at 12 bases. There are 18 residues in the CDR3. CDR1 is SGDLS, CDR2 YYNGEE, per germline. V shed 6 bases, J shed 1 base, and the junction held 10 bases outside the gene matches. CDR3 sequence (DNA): TGTGCCAGCACCGGGGGCACTAGCGGGAGGATGAACACCGGGGAGCTGTTTTTT. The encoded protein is CASTGGTSGRMNTGELFF. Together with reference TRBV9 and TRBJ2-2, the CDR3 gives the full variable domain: DSGVTQTPKHLITATGQRVTLRCSPRSGDLSVYWYQQSLDQGLQFLIQYYNGEERAKGNILERFSAQQFPDLHSELNLSSLELGDSALYFCASTGGTSGRMNTGELFFGEGSRLTVL.